The sequence of this T cell receptor beta chain was determined in a study of shared clonotypes between healthy human individuals. Across the whole study: The composition of the donors was two women and a few men aged 18 to 49. Three plates each covered CD4 naive and memory; CD8 naive two, CD8 memory one.

The germline CDR1 and CDR2 sequences are SGHTA and FQGTGA. The trim removed 3 bases at V and 7 bases at J, leaving 9 bases unmatched. The CDR3 is made up of 15 amino acids. Measured with immunoSEQ multiplex PCR; TCRdb has only the in-frame clones, and not every one. The sample holds about 1.4 million clones, around 95% seen once. The sequencing input was naive CD4+ T cells sorted from blood. Subset noted: CD45RA+ positively selected. This clonotype was obtained from a man aged 30-40 years in good health. This sequence joins TRBV7-3 and TRBJ1-5; 7 bases fit TRBD1. In DNA, the CDR3 is TGTGCCAGCAGCTTTAGTCACAGGGGACGGCAGCCCCAGCATTTT. Its translation is CASSFSHRGRQPQHF.